This T cell receptor beta chain was documented in a study of T cell clones after liver transplantation. Looking at the study overall: Apart from a few HCV-positive recipients, transplants were for non-autoimmune, non-viral reasons.

Trimming removed 4 bases at V and 1 base at J, with 11 bases between. Germline-derived CDR1 and CDR2 are SGHRS and YFSETQ. This CDR3 contains 14 residues. This clone was seen once. Libraries were prepared by immunoSEQ multiplex PCR; TCRdb keeps only in-frame clonotypes and omits some of them. The sample lists roughly 80,000 clones; 80% to 85% were seen once. The TCR sequence derives from a human patient who received a liver transplant. The T cells may come from the graft donor. The V and J genes are TRBV5-1 and TRBJ1-1; TRBD1 might be the D (6 bases). The sample here was CD4+ T cells from blood, taken approximately 3.5 years after liver transplant. In DNA, the CDR3 is TGCGCCAGCAGCACACAGGGACAGAACACTGAAGCTTTCTTT. Amino acid sequence: CASSTQGQNTEAFF.